The rows below give T cell receptor beta chains drawn from one sample of a study of T cells in Graves' hyperthyroidism and ophthalmopathy. TCRdb analysed the multiplex PCR reads with MiXCR anew, one entry per CDR3 protein. The data contain about 640,000 distinct CDR3 sequences, around 20% of them singletons. The specimen was blood. Receptor source: a man younger than 40 with Graves' ophthalmopathy. The conserved cysteine and the conserved F or W are not part of the CDR3 here.

j_gene	v_gene	CDR3aa
TRBJ2-1	TRBV20-1	SARWGTSYNEQF
TRBJ1-2	TRBV20-1	SAIGDRHGYT
TRBJ1-6	TRBV12-3/TRBV12-4	ASSPDHTGARNSPLH
TRBJ2-2	TRBV7-2	ASSFGDRASGELF
TRBJ1-5	TRBV28	ASSLIGTSNQPQH
TRBJ1-2	TRBV24-1	ATSDPRDSYGYT
TRBJ2-2	TRBV6-2/TRBV6-3	AILGSGSSGELF
TRBJ2-2	TRBV9	ASSVDLAGLGTGELF
TRBJ2-3	TRBV5-1	ASSTSTSTDTQY
TRBJ1-1	TRBV5-1	ASSLVRGSDTEAF
TRBJ2-1	TRBV7-7	ASSLSGPESSYNEQF
TRBJ1-1	TRBV5-1	ASSPTGLGTEAF
TRBJ1-1	TRBV7-3	ASSLTSGEAF
TRBJ1-5	TRBV19	ASSIDLESQH
TRBJ2-1	TRBV28	ASSPPGQGAGEQF
TRBJ2-6	TRBV7-2	ASSLSRLPSGANVLT
TRBJ2-7	TRBV3-1	ASSQDKPGLAGGPISYEQY
TRBJ2-7	TRBV28	ASRPGLAGEEQY
TRBJ2-3	TRBV2	ASSGEASGRGTTDTQY
TRBJ2-7	TRBV5-1	ASSLGTPARYEQY
TRBJ2-5	TRBV7-8	ASSIASRIIQETQY
TRBJ2-7	TRBV10-3	AISINYEQY
TRBJ2-3	TRBV28	ASPPPTGPSTDTQY
TRBJ2-3	TRBV7-8	ASSLREYGTDTQY
TRBJ1-1	TRBV6-5	ASSYQRNTEAF
TRBJ2-1	TRBV28	ASRRSSGSSYNEQF